Described below is a single TCR beta chain sequence and its context. A read error is possible here, since a much larger clone lies one base away. This entry belongs to a study of glioma-infiltrating T cells. TCR alpha and beta CDR3 regions were amplified from RNA using iRepertoire nested multiplex PCR. MiXCR, run by TCRdb on the multiplex PCR reads, gives a single entry per CDR3 protein. Of around 120,000 distinct CDR3 sequences in the sample, around 25% were seen once. The length of the CDR3 is 13 residues. Germline-derived CDR1 and CDR2 are MNHNS and SASEGT. Trimming left V 4 bases short and J 5 bases short, with 11 bases between.

The sequence was obtained from a human donor with low-grade glioma or glioblastoma, undergoing nonglioma brain surgery, or in good health (not recorded which). Specimen: glioma tissue, nonneoplastic brain tissue, or PBMCs (not recorded which). The chain employs TRBV6-1 and TRBJ2-5; D not certain. The CDR3 coding sequence is TGTGCCAGCAGTGCCGAACTTTTGGAGACCCAGTACTTC. Translating it yields CASSAELLETQYF.